Described below is a single T cell receptor beta chain sequence and its context. This sample was taken from a study of blood T cell repertoires in COVID-19. The repertoire was sequenced with immunoSEQ multiplex PCR; TCRdb's copy has only in-frame clones and lacks some. The sample gives approximately 100,000 clones, around four fifths of which show up once; about 20% is in the top ten. The sequenced sample was peripheral blood. This TCR was recovered from a woman between 55 and 75 years old with acute or convalescent COVID-19.

This chain's CDR3 is CASRKDRNTGELFF. CDR3 bases: TGTGCCAGCAGGAAAGACAGAAACACCGGGGAGCTGTTTTTT. The J gene is TRBJ2-2, the V gene TRBV6-5, with a tentative D call TRBD1 (5 bases). Germline CDR1 MNHEY, CDR2 SVGAGI. The CDR3 runs to 14 residues. V dropped 6 bases and J dropped 2 bases, with 10 bases sitting between them.